The rows below give T cell receptor beta chains drawn from one sample of a study of blood T cell repertoires in COVID-19. Assay used: immunoSEQ multiplex PCR; TCRdb lists only in-frame clones, some missing. The repertoire holds around 140,000 clones, about three quarters seen once, with less than 2% in the top ten. The sequenced sample was peripheral blood. Source of these receptors: an older woman with acute or convalescent COVID-19. CDR3s include the opening cysteine and the closing phenylalanine or tryptophan. Each record gives: CDR3 protein, CDR3 DNA, J gene, V gene, clone size, D gene. The D gene is left open where the match is weak. A clone size is listed for some rows: how often the clone was seen (once, few, many), or a class if it is expanded.

cdr3_aa: CASSDPGTSLHEQYF
cdr3_nt: TGTGCCAGCAGCGATCCCGGGACTAGCCTCCACGAGCAGTACTTC
j_call: TRBJ2-7
v_call: TRBV5-4
clone_size: NA
d_call: TRBD2

cdr3_aa: CASSASVNEKLFF
cdr3_nt: TGTGCCAGCAGTGCTTCGGTTAATGAAAAACTGTTTTTT
j_call: TRBJ1-4
v_call: TRBV2
clone_size: NA
d_call: NA

cdr3_aa: CASSQVGTGELFF
cdr3_nt: TGTGCCAGCAGCCAAGTTGGGACAGGTGAACTGTTTTTT
j_call: TRBJ1-4
v_call: TRBV14
clone_size: NA
d_call: TRBD1

cdr3_aa: CASSLNQNTEAFF
cdr3_nt: TGTGCCAGCAGTTTAAATCAGAACACTGAAGCTTTCTTT
j_call: TRBJ1-1
v_call: TRBV12-3/TRBV12-4
clone_size: NA
d_call: NA

cdr3_aa: CSASLAWALEQFF
cdr3_nt: TGCAGTGCTAGTCTTGCATGGGCTTTAGAGCAGTTCTTC
j_call: TRBJ2-1
v_call: TRBV20-1
clone_size: NA
d_call: NA

cdr3_aa: CASSEYVVAPYEQYF
cdr3_nt: TGTGCCAGCAGTGAATATGTAGTCGCGCCCTACGAGCAGTACTTC
j_call: TRBJ2-7
v_call: TRBV2
clone_size: few
d_call: NA

cdr3_aa: CASSSRLTSGRTPDTQYF
cdr3_nt: TGCGCCAGCAGCTCCCGCCTTACTAGCGGGAGAACTCCAGATACGCAGTATTTT
j_call: TRBJ2-3
v_call: TRBV5-1
clone_size: NA
d_call: TRBD2

cdr3_aa: CASSLSRQITDTQYF
cdr3_nt: TGCGCCAGCAGCTTGTCGCGACAGATCACAGATACGCAGTATTTT
j_call: TRBJ2-3
v_call: TRBV5-1
clone_size: NA
d_call: NA

cdr3_aa: CASSFGLNGDNEQFF
cdr3_nt: TGCGCCAGCAGCTTTGGACTAAATGGGGACAATGAGCAGTTCTTC
j_call: TRBJ2-1
v_call: TRBV5-1
clone_size: NA
d_call: NA

cdr3_aa: CASSRTSGLAGVEQYF
cdr3_nt: TGCGCCAGCAGCCGGACTTCGGGACTAGCGGGAGTCGAGCAGTACTTC
j_call: TRBJ2-7
v_call: TRBV5-1
clone_size: NA
d_call: TRBD2

cdr3_aa: CASSIGGQGETQYF
cdr3_nt: TGTGCCAGTAGTATCGGGGGACAGGGAGAGACCCAGTACTTC
j_call: TRBJ2-5
v_call: TRBV19
clone_size: NA
d_call: TRBD1

cdr3_aa: CATKNGGGTGELFF
cdr3_nt: TGTGCCACCAAGAATGGGGGAGGGACCGGGGAGCTGTTTTTT
j_call: TRBJ2-2
v_call: TRBV24-1
clone_size: few
d_call: TRBD2

cdr3_aa: CASSQFSGSLNTGELFF
cdr3_nt: TGTGCCAGCAGCCAATTTAGCGGGAGCTTGAACACCGGGGAGCTGTTTTTT
j_call: TRBJ2-2
v_call: TRBV14
clone_size: NA
d_call: TRBD2

cdr3_aa: CASEEQGASQPQHF
cdr3_nt: TGTGCCAGCGAGGAGCAGGGGGCAAGTCAGCCCCAGCATTTT
j_call: TRBJ1-5
v_call: TRBV28
clone_size: once
d_call: TRBD1

cdr3_aa: CASSLSRNTEAFF
cdr3_nt: TGTGCCAGCAGTTTGTCCCGGAACACTGAAGCTTTCTTT
j_call: TRBJ1-1
v_call: TRBV12-3/TRBV12-4
clone_size: NA
d_call: NA

cdr3_aa: CASSVDGTYNNEQFF
cdr3_nt: TGTGCCAGCAGCGTAGACGGGACTTATAACAATGAGCAGTTCTTC
j_call: TRBJ2-1
v_call: TRBV9
clone_size: few
d_call: NA

cdr3_aa: CASSFRGVGTDTQYF
cdr3_nt: TGCGCCAGCAGCTTCAGGGGCGTAGGTACAGATACGCAGTATTTT
j_call: TRBJ2-3
v_call: TRBV5-1
clone_size: NA
d_call: NA